This entry lists 16 T cell receptor beta chains sequenced from one sample in a study of shared clonotypes between healthy human individuals. The protocol was immunoSEQ multiplex PCR, while the TCRdb copy is restricted to in-frame clones and leaves out a portion. The repertoire holds about 480,000 clones, with 79% as singletons. Source material: PBMCs. These receptors originate from a woman aged 40 to 50 in good health. Some clones in this sample may be carry-over from other donors' samples.

The V and J genes are TRBV11-2 and TRBJ2-5; TRBD2 agrees at 9 bases. The CDR3 spans 16 residues. The germline CDR1 and CDR2 sequences are SGHAT and FQNNGV. With 5 bases clipped from V and 1 base from J, the junction kept 8 bases outside the gene matches. The CDR3 DNA reads as TGTGCCAGCAGCGTCCGACTAGCGGTAGCCCAAGAGACCCAGTACTTC. Translating it yields CASSVRLAVAQETQYF.

V usage is TRBV9 and J usage is TRBJ2-3; 11 nucleotides match TRBD2. The CDR3 is 19 amino acids. CDR1 SGDLS and CDR2 YYNGEE come from the germline V gene. The J segment lost 0 bases and the V segment lost 4 bases, leaving 13 bases of the junction unmatched. The chain's CDR3 is CASSPTQGLAAVSTDTQYF. CDR3 nucleotides: TGTGCCAGCAGCCCGACGCAGGGACTAGCGGCAGTAAGCACAGATACGCAGTATTTT.

The rearrangement joins TRBV29-1 to TRBJ1-1; maybe TRBD1 (6 bases). The CDR3 has 13 amino acids. Germline V gene data show CDR1 as SQVTM and CDR2 as ANQGSEA. Trimming removed 6 bases at V and 11 bases at J, with 22 bases between. This CDR3 is CSVAQRGPYGAFF. DNA of the CDR3: TGCAGCGTCGCTCAGCGGGGGCCATATGGGGCTTTCTTT.

The V gene is TRBV4-2, the J gene TRBJ2-1; TRBD2 matches 9 bases. Germline assignment: CDR1 LGHNA and CDR2 YNFKEQ. This CDR3 is 15 amino acids long. Germline trimming cut 0 bases from V and 10 bases from J; bases unmatched to any gene: 7. The CDR3 DNA follows: TGTGCCAGCAGCCAAGACACAGTGCTAGCGGGAGAGCAGTTCTTC. It specifies CASSQDTVLAGEQFF.

The chain joins TRBV9 to TRBJ2-1; a possible D gene is TRBD1 (7 bases). Trimming cost V 0 bases and J 10 bases, with 14 bases left between them. The length of the CDR3 is 14 residues. From germline, CDR1 is SGDLS and CDR2 YYNGEE. CDR3 loop: CASSVGLSGGEQFF. In nucleotides, the CDR3 is TGTGCCAGCAGCGTAGGGCTATCAGGGGGGGAGCAGTTCTTC.

The V gene is TRBV9, the J gene TRBJ1-4; D is unresolved. The CDR3 runs to 16 residues. V lost 4 bases and J 8 bases, leaving 21 bases between the germline ends. The germline gives CDR1 SGDLS, CDR2 YYNGEE. The CDR3 is CASSPSAGRGEEKLFF. The CDR3 DNA is TGTGCCAGCAGCCCATCAGCAGGCCGGGGAGAAGAAAAACTGTTTTTT.

V usage is TRBV7-9 and J usage is TRBJ1-4, with TRBD1 as a possible D gene (5 bases). Germline V gene lookup returns CDR1 SEHNR and CDR2 FQNEAQ (reference sequence). This CDR3 spans 13 amino acids. V shed 5 bases and J shed 7 bases, with 11 bases lying between them. The CDR3, as DNA: TGTGCCAGCAGCCCGAGGACACTTGAAAAACTGTTTTTT. Its translation is CASSPRTLEKLFF.

V usage is TRBV5-1 and J usage is TRBJ2-7; either TRBD1 or TRBD2 may supply D (5 bases each). The germline V and J ends were trimmed by 0 bases and 2 bases, with 12 bases remaining between them. This CDR3 is 15 amino acids long. Germline values: CDR1 SGHRS, CDR2 YFSETQ. CDR3 amino acids: CASSLDGGSPYEQYF. The DNA of the CDR3 is TGCGCCAGCAGCTTGGATGGGGGATCTCCCTACGAGCAGTACTTC. The variable domain in full, with the rest retrieved from reference TRBV5-1 and TRBJ2-7, is KAGVTQTPRYLIKTRGQQVTLSCSPISGHRSVSWYQQTPGQGLQFLFEYFSETQRNKGNFPGRFSGRQFSNSRSEMNVSTLELGDSALYLCASSLDGGSPYEQYFGPGTRLTVT.

J is TRBJ1-5 and V is TRBV28, with a possible D match to TRBD1 (6 bases). This CDR3 has 14 amino acids. Between the trimmed V and J ends, which lost 6 bases and 4 bases, there was a span of 13 bases. Germline loops: CDR1 MDHEN, CDR2 SYDVKM. The chain's CDR3 is CASSFTTGNQPQHF. In nucleotides, the CDR3 is TGTGCCAGCAGCTTCACAACAGGGAATCAGCCCCAGCATTTT. Filled out from reference TRBV28 and TRBJ1-5, the complete variable domain reads DVKVTQSSRYLVKRTGEKVFLECVQDMDHENMFWYRQDPGLGLRLIYFSYDVKMKEKGDIPEGYSVSREKKERFSLILESASTNQTSMYLCASSFTTGNQPQHFGDGTRLSIL.

The gene calls are TRBV27 and TRBJ1-1; TRBD1 matches at 9 bases. This CDR3 spans 13 amino acids. Germline V gene sequence: CDR1 MNHEY, CDR2 SMNVEV (reference sequence). J was trimmed by 4 bases and V by 6 bases; bases with no gene match: 3. CDR3 DNA sequence: TGTGCCAGCAGACAGGGGGCCGGCACTGAAGCTTTCTTT. Translating gives CASRQGAGTEAFF.

The V and J genes are TRBV19 and TRBJ2-1; 7 nucleotides align to TRBD2. Germline lookup yields CDR1 LNHDA and CDR2 SQIVND (reference sequence). J was trimmed by 10 bases and V by 0 bases; bases with no gene match: 6. The CDR3 sequence is 14 residues long. In DNA form, the CDR3 reads TGTGCCAGTAGTATAGATAAGAGGGACTACGAGCAGTTCTTC. This gives the protein CASSIDKRDYEQFF.

The chain joins TRBV19 to TRBJ1-4; no clear D. Per the germline V gene, CDR1 is LNHDA and CDR2 is SQIVND (reference sequence). Trimming removed 8 bases at V and 1 base at J, with 11 bases between. The CDR3 consists of 14 residues. The CDR3: CASLNPGTNEKLFF. In nucleotides, the CDR3 is TGTGCCAGTCTAAACCCCGGAACTAATGAAAAACTGTTTTTT.

The CDR3 sequence: CASSSGGTENEKLFF. In DNA, the CDR3 is TGTGCCAGCAGCTCTGGGGGGACGGAGAATGAAAAACTGTTTTTT. The genes are TRBV7-9 and TRBJ1-4, with D possibly being TRBD1 (5 bases). This CDR3 is built from 15 residues. With 4 bases removed from V and 5 bases from J, the gap between germline ends came to 14 bases. Looked up from germline, CDR1 is SEHNR and CDR2 is FQNEAQ (reference sequence).

The chain carries TRBV19 and TRBJ2-1, with D possibly being TRBD1 (5 bases). The V and J ends lost 5 bases and 12 bases respectively, with 17 bases between them. The CDR3 is 13 residues long. Germline CDR1 and CDR2: LNHDA and SQIVND (reference sequence). The CDR3 coding sequence is TGTGCCAGTAGTTTACTCCAGGGTCCCGCGCAGTTCTTC. Its translation: CASSLLQGPAQFF.

The rearrangement uses TRBV19 and TRBJ2-1; TRBD2 matches at 8 bases. Germline V gene lookup returns CDR1 LNHDA and CDR2 SQIVND (reference sequence). The CDR3 is 14 residues long. J gave up 7 bases and V 4 bases, and 6 bases lay outside the gene matches. This chain's CDR3 is CASSSGRMGNEQFF. As DNA, the CDR3 is TGTGCCAGTAGTAGCGGGAGGATGGGGAATGAGCAGTTCTTC.

The chain uses TRBV4-1 and TRBJ2-1, with TRBD2 matching 14 bases. Per the germline V gene, CDR1 is MGHRA and CDR2 is YSYEKL. The CDR3 extends over 17 amino acids. V dropped 4 bases and J dropped 8; count of bases not matched to a gene: 10. CDR3 in amino acids: CASSPTPTSGRGDEQFF. DNA for the CDR3: TGCGCCAGCAGCCCCACCCCGACTAGCGGGAGGGGCGATGAGCAGTTCTTC.